The 32 T cell receptor beta chains given below trace back to one sample, sequenced in a study of cytomegalovirus exposure and HLA in healthy donors. Libraries were prepared by immunoSEQ multiplex PCR; TCRdb keeps only in-frame clonotypes and omits some of them. The data contain about 120,000 clones, over 75% of them singletons. The sequenced sample was PBMCs. The receptors shown here come from a woman in her twenties or thirties in good health and CMV-seronegative.

The chain combines TRBV29-1 with TRBJ2-5; 10 bases are a match to TRBD2. CDR3 length: 15 residues. Germline CDR1 reads SQVTM; CDR2 reads ANQGSEA. V was pared by 6 bases and J by 9 bases, with 16 bases of the junction left unmatched. CDR3 DNA: TGCAGCGTGCCCCTAGCGGGGGCTAAACAGGGAGCCCAGTACTTC. Amino acids: CSVPLAGAKQGAQYF.

This clone has only a few counts. The CDR3 is CSARGPGELFF. DNA of the CDR3: TGCAGTGCTAGGGGGCCCGGGGAGCTGTTTTTT. The gene calls are TRBV20-1 and TRBJ2-2, with a possible D match to TRBD1 (5 bases). Germline-derived CDR1 and CDR2 are DFQATT and SNEGSKA (reference sequence). Deletions cut 3 bases from V and 6 bases from J, with 5 bases between. The CDR3 is 11 amino acids.

V gene TRBV2 combines with J gene TRBJ2-6; no clear D gene. With 3 bases removed from V and 0 bases from J, the gap between germline ends came to 9 bases. Germline V gene sequence: CDR1 SNHLY, CDR2 FYNNEI. The CDR3 is made up of 16 amino acids. CDR3: CASSEGRLSGANVLTF. The CDR3 DNA sequence: TGTGCCAGCAGTGAGGGCAGGCTCTCTGGGGCCAACGTCCTGACTTTC.

The chain joins TRBV7-6 to TRBJ1-5, with D possibly TRBD1 on 5 matching bases. With 1 base removed from V and 4 bases from J, the gap between germline ends came to 5 bases. The CDR3 is made up of 13 amino acids. Germline lookup yields CDR1 SGHVS and CDR2 FNYEAQ. The CDR3, as DNA: TGTGCCAGCAGCTTAGGGACAAATCAGCCCCAGCATTTT. Amino acid sequence: CASSLGTNQPQHF.

The J gene is TRBJ1-2, the V gene TRBV6-5, with a weak D call TRBD1 (6 bases). The CDR3 runs 13 residues. Looked up from germline, CDR1 is MNHEY and CDR2 is SVGAGI. Trimming shortened V by 5 bases and J by 2 bases, and 9 bases separated the two germline ends. The DNA for the CDR3 is TGTGCCAGCAGTGTACAGGGCAACTATGGCTACACCTTC. It is translated as CASSVQGNYGYTF.

The CDR3 coding sequence is TGTGCCAGCAGCCCTTTAACCCAAAGGGGTGAAAAACTGTTTTTT. As protein: CASSPLTQRGEKLFF. The rearrangement links TRBV6-5 to TRBJ1-4, with D perhaps TRBD1 (5 bases). The CDR3 runs to 15 residues. With 6 bases removed from V and 7 bases from J, the gap between germline ends came to 18 bases. Germline V gene sequence: CDR1 MNHEY, CDR2 SVGAGI.

This sequence joins TRBV5-1 and TRBJ2-7; 12 bases align to TRBD1. V dropped 0 bases and J dropped 5; count of bases not matched to a gene: 6. The CDR3 loop spans 16 amino acids. Per the germline V gene, CDR1 is SGHRS and CDR2 is YFSETQ. Here the CDR3 DNA reads TGCGCCAGCAGCTTGGCCGGGACAGGGGGCATCGACGAGCAGTACTTC. Residues: CASSLAGTGGIDEQYF.

V usage is TRBV6-1 and J usage is TRBJ2-2, with D possibly TRBD1 on 6 matching bases. This CDR3 has 15 amino acids. The germline V gene encodes CDR1 MNHNS and CDR2 SASEGT. V gave up 1 base and J gave up 6 bases, with 12 bases separating them. Here the CDR3 DNA reads TGTGCCAGCAGTGAAGGGACAGCGGAGTCCGGGGAGCTGTTTTTT. Translation gives CASSEGTAESGELFF.

The rearrangement links TRBV5-5 to TRBJ2-3, with a possible D match to TRBD1 (6 bases). V was clipped by 4 bases and J by 1 base, with 19 bases between them. CDR3 length: 17 residues. Germline V gene sequence: CDR1 SGHKS, CDR2 YYEKEE (reference sequence). CDR3 protein: CASSLGRRTDRTDTQYF. In nucleotides, the CDR3 is TGTGCCAGCAGCCTAGGTCGCCGGACAGACCGCACAGATACGCAGTATTTT.

The chain uses TRBV18 and TRBJ2-7; 7 bases line up with TRBD1. CDR1 is KGHSH and CDR2 is LQKENI in the germline V gene. V was clipped by 4 bases and J by 5 bases; unmatched bases: 11. The CDR3 sequence is 15 residues long. The chain's CDR3 is CASSRQVQGSHEQYF. The CDR3 DNA sequence: TGTGCCAGCTCACGACAGGTACAGGGGTCCCACGAGCAGTACTTC.

This sequence joins TRBV5-1 and TRBJ1-2; TRBD1 is a possible D gene (5 bases). This CDR3 is 14 amino acids long. Germline V gene sequence: CDR1 SGHRS, CDR2 YFSETQ. V lost 7 bases to trimming and J lost 5 bases, with 18 bases between them. The CDR3, as DNA: TGCGCCAGCCGCCTCGAAGCTGGACATTATGGCTACACCTTC. Its protein is CASRLEAGHYGYTF.

The chain employs TRBV4-1 and TRBJ1-2, with TRBD1 matching over 8 bases. The V gene's germline CDR1 is MGHRA and CDR2 YSYEKL. The V segment lost 1 base and the J segment 6 bases; nucleotides outside the gene matches: 10. The CDR3 runs to 16 residues. The chain's CDR3 is CASSQGNRGRGNGYTF. CDR3 DNA: TGCGCCAGCAGCCAAGGCAACAGGGGGAGAGGAAATGGCTACACCTTC.

This chain uses TRBV30 with TRBJ1-1; D not resolved. The CDR3 is 13 amino acids. CDR1 and CDR2 from the germline V gene are GTSNPN and SVGIG (reference sequence). Trimming took 2 bases from V and 6 from J, leaving 13 bases between them. CDR3 residues: CAWSSAGGAEAFF. CDR3 DNA: TGTGCCTGGAGTTCGGCCGGAGGCGCTGAAGCTTTCTTT.

This chain links TRBV2 with TRBJ2-7; 7 bases fit TRBD1. Germline values: CDR1 SNHLY, CDR2 FYNNEI. The J segment lost 0 bases and the V segment lost 1 base, leaving 0 bases of the junction unmatched. This CDR3 has 14 residues. The CDR3, as DNA: TGTGCCAGCAGTGAAGGGGACAGCTCCTACGAGCAGTACTTC. This codes for CASSEGDSSYEQYF. Drawing the rest from reference TRBV2 and TRBJ2-7, the complete variable domain is EPEVTQTPSHQVTQMGQEVILRCVPISNHLYFYWYRQILGQKVEFLVSFYNNEISEKSEIFDDQFSVERPDGSNFTLKIRSTKLEDSAMYFCASSEGDSSYEQYFGPGTRLTVT.

The chain employs TRBV7-2 and TRBJ2-1; D is perhaps TRBD2 (5 bases). Germline lookup yields CDR1 SGHTA and CDR2 FQGNSA. V gave up 1 base and J gave up 2 bases, with 9 bases separating them. This CDR3 region has 15 residues. CDR3 amino acids: CASSLVSGTYNEQFF. CDR3 sequence (DNA): TGTGCCAGCAGCTTAGTGAGCGGAACCTACAATGAGCAGTTCTTC. The full variable domain, rest sourced from reference TRBV7-2 and TRBJ2-1, is GAGVSQSPSNKVTEKGKDVELRCDPISGHTALYWYRQSLGQGLEFLIYFQGNSAPDKSGLPSDRFSAERTGGSVSTLTIQRTQQEDSAVYLCASSLVSGTYNEQFFGPGTRLTVL.

V is TRBV2 and J is TRBJ2-5; 7 positions agree with TRBD2. The ends lost 8 bases at V and 5 bases at J; junction bases unmatched: 11. The V gene's germline CDR1 is SNHLY and CDR2 FYNNEI. The CDR3 length is 14 residues. CDR3 protein: CASVKGLSPETQYF. The DNA for the CDR3 is TGTGCCAGCGTAAAGGGACTATCGCCGGAGACCCAGTACTTC.

The chain has TRBV6-6 and TRBJ2-7, with 7 bases identical to TRBD2. Per germline, CDR1 MNHNY and CDR2 SVGAGI (reference sequence). V lost 0 bases to trimming and J lost 6 bases; unmatched junction nucleotides: 11. The CDR3 loop spans 16 amino acids. Here the CDR3 DNA reads TGTGCCAGCAGTTACTCGGGGGGGGGATTCCCCTCCGAGCAGTACTTC. Amino acids: CASSYSGGGFPSEQYF.

This clone turned up a few times. The rearrangement joins TRBV2 to TRBJ2-1; 11 bases are a match to TRBD2. The CDR3 has 16 residues. V was pared by 4 bases and J by 4 bases, with 6 bases of the junction left unmatched. Germline assignment: CDR1 SNHLY and CDR2 FYNNEI. The CDR3 sequence is CASSAPGLAAYNEQFF. CDR3 in DNA: TGTGCCAGCAGTGCCCCGGGACTAGCGGCTTACAATGAGCAGTTCTTC.

V usage is TRBV7-9 and J usage is TRBJ2-2; 11 bases match TRBD2. The CDR3 loop spans 15 amino acids. Germline V gene sequence: CDR1 SEHNR, CDR2 FQNEAQ (reference sequence). V trimming: 5 bases; J trimming: 7 bases; junction bases outside the gene matches: 6. The CDR3 protein is CASSLSGGASGELFF. The CDR3 nucleotides are TGTGCCAGCAGCCTTAGCGGGGGGGCGAGCGGGGAGCTGTTTTTT.

The chain combines TRBV11-2 with TRBJ2-5; TRBD1 might be the D (6 bases). Germline V lookup: CDR1 SGHAT, CDR2 FQNNGV. This CDR3 comprises 14 residues. V was trimmed by 5 bases and J by 1 base, leaving 11 bases between them. CDR3 DNA sequence: TGTGCCAGCAGCCCGGGGACATTCCAAGAGACCCAGTACTTC. Its translation: CASSPGTFQETQYF.

This chain connects TRBV5-4 to TRBJ2-5, with D perhaps matching TRBD2 (7 bases). The germline V and J ends were trimmed by 5 bases and 5 bases, with 25 bases remaining between them. The CDR3 totals 17 residues. Germline CDR1 is SGHNT and CDR2 is YYREEE (reference sequence). In nucleotides, the CDR3 is TGTGCCAGCAGTCAGAGGCTCGGGGGGCCACCTGGGGAGACCCAGTACTTC. Translation gives CASSQRLGGPPGETQYF.

This clone was seen more than once but under ten times. The gene calls are TRBV10-3 and TRBJ1-6; D unclear. CDR1 and CDR2 from the germline V gene are ENHRY and SYGVKD. This CDR3 contains 12 residues. The ends were cut back, 9 bases at V and 12 bases at J, with 15 bases in the middle. CDR3 protein: CAITDGVVPLHF. The DNA of the CDR3 is TGTGCCATAACAGACGGGGTAGTACCCCTCCACTTT.

The CDR3 bases are TGTGCCAGTAGTGGGGCCTGGTCTGGAAACACCATATATTTT. Translated: CASSGAWSGNTIYF. The rearrangement joins TRBV19 to TRBJ1-3; TRBD1 might be the D (5 bases). This CDR3 is built from 14 residues. Germline lookup yields CDR1 LNHDA and CDR2 SQIVND (reference sequence). Trimming took off 5 bases at V and 1 base at J, with 9 bases between the two ends.

The chain employs TRBV19 and TRBJ1-1; no clear D gene. The CDR3 is made up of 13 amino acids. V was shortened by 5 bases and J by 1 base, with 8 bases between the two germline ends. Germline-derived CDR1 and CDR2 are LNHDA and SQIVND (reference sequence). The CDR3 loop is CASSRRENTEAFF. For the CDR3, the DNA is TGTGCCAGTAGTCGGAGGGAGAACACTGAAGCTTTCTTT.

The chain combines TRBV27 with TRBJ1-5; D call uncertain. The CDR3 is made up of 14 amino acids. The V gene's germline CDR1 is MNHEY and CDR2 SMNVEV (reference sequence). V was clipped by 3 bases and J by 4 bases, with 10 bases between them. This chain's CDR3 is CASSLGVRNQPQHF. The CDR3 DNA reads as TGTGCCAGCAGTTTGGGTGTCAGGAATCAGCCCCAGCATTTT.

The chain links TRBV7-6 to TRBJ2-1; 15 bases are shared with TRBD2. Trimming took 4 bases from V and 6 from J; bases not matched to a gene: 4. The length of the CDR3 is 16 residues. Germline V gene sequence: CDR1 SGHVS, CDR2 FNYEAQ. CDR3 sequence (DNA): TGTGCCAGCAGCTCTGGACTAGCGGGGGGGCGCAATGAGCAGTTCTTC. It specifies CASSSGLAGGRNEQFF.

The gene calls are TRBV7-9 and TRBJ1-4, with D hard to call. Per the germline V gene, CDR1 is SEHNR and CDR2 is FQNEAQ (reference sequence). There are 15 residues in the CDR3. Trimming left V 1 base short and J 7 bases short, with 13 bases between. The CDR3 sequence is CASSLEAGGFEKLFF. The CDR3 bases are TGTGCCAGCAGCTTAGAGGCCGGAGGGTTTGAAAAACTGTTTTTT.

The chain links TRBV7-8 to TRBJ2-7, with D uncertain. V was pared by 5 bases and J by 3 bases, with 8 bases between. The CDR3 runs 12 residues. In germline, CDR1 is SGHVS, CDR2 FQNEAQ. Written as DNA, the CDR3 is TGTGCCAGCAGCGTCGGTAGCTACGAGCAGTACTTC. The encoded protein is CASSVGSYEQYF.

V is TRBV2 and J is TRBJ1-1, with D maybe TRBD1 (6 bases). V was pared by 10 bases and J by 1 base, with 13 bases between. The germline gives CDR1 SNHLY, CDR2 FYNNEI. The CDR3 is 13 amino acids. For the CDR3, the DNA is TGTGCCACGGACCCGGGACAGAACACTGAAGCTTTCTTT. It encodes CATDPGQNTEAFF.

The chain employs TRBV6-5 and TRBJ1-1; D is undetermined. V lost 1 base, J lost 4 bases, and 10 bases lay in between. This CDR3 contains 14 residues. Germline V lookup: CDR1 MNHEY, CDR2 SVGAGI. CDR3 region: CASSYLGRPTEAFF. The CDR3 DNA is TGTGCCAGCAGTTACTTGGGCAGGCCCACTGAAGCTTTCTTT.

Notes on this clone: The same CDR3 also results from other DNA sequences found in this sample. This CDR3 is CASSLLAGGRTDTQYF. DNA for the CDR3: TGTGCCAGCAGCTTACTAGCGGGGGGCCGCACAGATACGCAGTATTTT. V is TRBV7-2 and J is TRBJ2-3, with 11 positions matching TRBD2. V was clipped by 2 bases and J by 1 base; unmatched bases: 2. The CDR3 contains 16 residues. CDR1 and CDR2 (germline): SGHTA, FQGNSA.

The chain recombines TRBV5-1 with TRBJ2-3; TRBD2 matches at 9 bases. The junction had 1 base not matched to a gene; V was cut back by 1 base and J by 4 bases. CDR3 length equals 14 residues. CDR1 and CDR2 from the germline V gene are SGHRS and YFSETQ. CDR3 sequence (DNA): TGCGCCAGCAGCTTGAGCGGGGGGTCAGATACGCAGTATTTT. Amino acids: CASSLSGGSDTQYF.